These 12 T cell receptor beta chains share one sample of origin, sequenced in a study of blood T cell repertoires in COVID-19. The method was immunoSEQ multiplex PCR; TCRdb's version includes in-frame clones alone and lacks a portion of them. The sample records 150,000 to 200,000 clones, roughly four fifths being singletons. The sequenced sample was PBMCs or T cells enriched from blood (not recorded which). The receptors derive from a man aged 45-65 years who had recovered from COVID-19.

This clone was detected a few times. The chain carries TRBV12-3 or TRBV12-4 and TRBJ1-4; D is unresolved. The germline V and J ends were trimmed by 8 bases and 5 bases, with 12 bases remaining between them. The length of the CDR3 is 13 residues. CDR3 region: CASLHDMNEKLFF. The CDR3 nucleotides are TGTGCCAGCTTACACGACATGAATGAAAAACTGTTTTTT.

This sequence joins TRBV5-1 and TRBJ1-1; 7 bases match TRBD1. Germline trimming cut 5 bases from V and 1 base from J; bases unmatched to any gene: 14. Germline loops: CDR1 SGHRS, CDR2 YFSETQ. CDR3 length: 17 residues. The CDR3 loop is CASSHGQVGGWNTEAFF. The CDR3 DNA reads TGCGCCAGCAGTCATGGACAGGTCGGGGGATGGAACACTGAAGCTTTCTTT.

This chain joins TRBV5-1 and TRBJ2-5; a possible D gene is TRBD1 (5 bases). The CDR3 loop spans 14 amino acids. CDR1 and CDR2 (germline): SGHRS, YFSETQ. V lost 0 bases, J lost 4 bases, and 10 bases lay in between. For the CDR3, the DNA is TGCGCCAGCAGCTTGGCAGGGCAGGGAGAGACCCAGTACTTC. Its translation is CASSLAGQGETQYF.

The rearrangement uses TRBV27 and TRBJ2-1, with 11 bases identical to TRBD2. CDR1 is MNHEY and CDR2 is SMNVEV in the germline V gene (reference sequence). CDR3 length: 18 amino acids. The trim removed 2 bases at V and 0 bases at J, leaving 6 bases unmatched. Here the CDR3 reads CASSLKGLAVRSYNEQFF. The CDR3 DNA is TGTGCCAGCAGTTTAAAGGGACTAGCGGTCCGCTCCTACAATGAGCAGTTCTTC.

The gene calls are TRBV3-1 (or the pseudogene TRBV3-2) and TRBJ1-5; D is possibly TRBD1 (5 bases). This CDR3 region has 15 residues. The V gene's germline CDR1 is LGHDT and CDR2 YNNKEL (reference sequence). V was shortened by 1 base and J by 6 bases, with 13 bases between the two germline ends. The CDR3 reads CASSQVFGGTQPQHF. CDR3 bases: TGTGCCAGCAGCCAAGTCTTCGGGGGAACTCAGCCCCAGCATTTT.

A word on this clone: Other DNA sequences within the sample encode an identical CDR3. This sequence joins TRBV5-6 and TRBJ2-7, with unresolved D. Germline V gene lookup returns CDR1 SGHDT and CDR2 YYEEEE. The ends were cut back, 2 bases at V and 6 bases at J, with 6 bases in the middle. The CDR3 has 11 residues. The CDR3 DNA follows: TGTGCCAGCAGCTTAGCATTCGAGCAGTACTTC. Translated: CASSLAFEQYF. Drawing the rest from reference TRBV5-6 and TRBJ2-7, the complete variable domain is DAGVTQSPTHLIKTRGQQVTLRCSPKSGHDTVSWYQQALGQGPQFIFQYYEEEERQRGNFPDRFSGHQFPNYSSELNVNALLLGDSALYLCASSLAFEQYFGPGTRLTVT.

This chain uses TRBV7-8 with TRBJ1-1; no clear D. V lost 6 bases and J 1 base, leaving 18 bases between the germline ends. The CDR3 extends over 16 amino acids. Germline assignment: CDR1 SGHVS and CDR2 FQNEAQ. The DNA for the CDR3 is TGTGCCAGCAGAGGCGGGTTCGGGATGGAGAACACTGAAGCTTTCTTT. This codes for CASRGGFGMENTEAFF.

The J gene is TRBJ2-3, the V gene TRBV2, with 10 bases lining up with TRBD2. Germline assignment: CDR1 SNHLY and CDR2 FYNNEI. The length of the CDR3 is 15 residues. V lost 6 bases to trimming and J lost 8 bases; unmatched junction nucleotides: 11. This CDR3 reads CASRRVAGGVGTQYF. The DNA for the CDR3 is TGTGCCAGCAGGAGGGTAGCGGGAGGAGTTGGTACGCAGTATTTT. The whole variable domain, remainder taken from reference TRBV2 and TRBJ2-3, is EPEVTQTPSHQVTQMGQEVILRCVPISNHLYFYWYRQILGQKVEFLVSFYNNEISEKSEIFDDQFSVERPDGSNFTLKIRSTKLEDSAMYFCASRRVAGGVGTQYFGPGTRLTVL.

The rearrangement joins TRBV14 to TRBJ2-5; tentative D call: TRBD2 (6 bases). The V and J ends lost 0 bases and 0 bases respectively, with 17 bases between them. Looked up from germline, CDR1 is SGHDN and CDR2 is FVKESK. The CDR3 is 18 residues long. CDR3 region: CASSQDPRRGGDQETQYF. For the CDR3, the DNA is TGTGCCAGCAGCCAAGACCCACGGAGGGGAGGCGACCAAGAGACCCAGTACTTC.

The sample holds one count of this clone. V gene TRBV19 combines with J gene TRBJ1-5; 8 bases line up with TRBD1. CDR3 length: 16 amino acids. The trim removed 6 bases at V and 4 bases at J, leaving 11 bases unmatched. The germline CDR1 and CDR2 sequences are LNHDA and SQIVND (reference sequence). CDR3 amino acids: CASSPITGGGNQPQHF. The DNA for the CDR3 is TGTGCCAGTAGCCCGATAACAGGGGGAGGTAATCAGCCCCAGCATTTT.

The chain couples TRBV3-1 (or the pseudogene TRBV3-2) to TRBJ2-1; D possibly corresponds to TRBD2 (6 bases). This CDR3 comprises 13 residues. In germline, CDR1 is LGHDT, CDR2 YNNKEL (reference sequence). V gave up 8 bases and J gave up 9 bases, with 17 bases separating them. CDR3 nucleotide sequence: TGTGCCAGCCGGAGGGCGGTGCTTGGTGAGCAGTTCTTC. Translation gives CASRRAVLGEQFF.

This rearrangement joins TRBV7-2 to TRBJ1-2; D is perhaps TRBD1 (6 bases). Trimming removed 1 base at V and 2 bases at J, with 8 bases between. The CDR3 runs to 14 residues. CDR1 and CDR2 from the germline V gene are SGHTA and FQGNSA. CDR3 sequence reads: CASSLGTANYGYTF. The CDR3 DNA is TGTGCCAGCAGCTTAGGGACAGCCAACTATGGCTACACCTTC.